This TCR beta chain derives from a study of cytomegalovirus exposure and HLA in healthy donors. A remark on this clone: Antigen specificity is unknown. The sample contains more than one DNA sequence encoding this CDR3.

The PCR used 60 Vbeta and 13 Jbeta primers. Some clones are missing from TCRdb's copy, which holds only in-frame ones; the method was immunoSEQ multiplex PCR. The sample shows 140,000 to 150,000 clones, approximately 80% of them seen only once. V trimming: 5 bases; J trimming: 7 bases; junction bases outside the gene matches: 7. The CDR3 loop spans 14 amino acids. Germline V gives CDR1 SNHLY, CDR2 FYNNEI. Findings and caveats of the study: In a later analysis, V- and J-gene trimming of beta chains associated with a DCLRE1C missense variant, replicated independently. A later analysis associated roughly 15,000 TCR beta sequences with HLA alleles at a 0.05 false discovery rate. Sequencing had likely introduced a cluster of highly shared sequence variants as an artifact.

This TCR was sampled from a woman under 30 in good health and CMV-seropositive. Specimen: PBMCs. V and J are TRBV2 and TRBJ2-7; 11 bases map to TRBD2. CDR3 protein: CASSLAGGPREQYF. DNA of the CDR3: TGTGCCAGCAGTTTAGCGGGGGGGCCGAGGGAGCAGTACTTC.